The TCR beta chain under discussion was sequenced for a study of cytomegalovirus exposure and HLA in healthy donors. For the study at large: Sequencing of about 179 million T cells in an earlier analysis found around 120 million unique TCR beta sequences.

V lost 5 bases, J lost 6 bases, and 3 bases stayed unmatched. The CDR3 has 13 residues. The germline V gene encodes CDR1 SGHTA and CDR2 FQGNSA. Findings of the study overall: Most of the TCR beta V segments (in an earlier analysis) were productive either about 87% or about 30% of the time.

The PCR employed 60 Vbeta primers together with 13 Jbeta primers. Sequencing was performed with immunoSEQ multiplex PCR; in TCRdb, only in-frame clones are kept and a portion is missing. The profile shows some 150,000 clones, roughly three quarters of them singletons. Regarding this clone: Its antigen is currently unknown.

The origin of this receptor is a man between 60 and 70 years old in good health and CMV-seronegative. The chain combines TRBV7-2 with TRBJ2-2, with 7 positions matching TRBD2. Material: PBMCs. The CDR3 loop is CASSTGLAGELFF. In DNA, the CDR3 is TGTGCCAGCAGCACCGGACTAGCCGGGGAGCTGTTTTTT.